These 5 T cell receptor beta chains originate from one sample sequenced in a study of T-cell memory formation after mild COVID-19. MiXCR, applied by TCRdb to the 5' RACE reads, yields one record per CDR3 protein. The sample records 350,000 to 450,000 distinct CDR3 sequences, approximately 15% being singletons. The sequenced sample was PBMCs or a T cell subset sorted from them (not recorded which). The receptors stem from a man younger than 35 who had mild COVID-19 (a few samples of this study predate the infection). Cell type and time point are not known.

J is TRBJ2-1 and V is TRBV7-9; 9 bases line up with TRBD2. The V segment lost 8 bases and the J segment 5 bases; nucleotides outside the gene matches: 10. Germline CDR1 SEHNR, CDR2 FQNEAQ (reference sequence). CDR3 length: 15 amino acids. The CDR3 coding sequence is TGTGCCAGCTTTCAGAGCGGGGGGAACCACAATGAGCAGTTCTTC. Translation: CASFQSGGNHNEQFF.

This clonotype was seen a handful of times. The chain joins TRBV15 to TRBJ2-1; 16 bases line up with TRBD2. Germline CDR1 LNHNV, CDR2 YYDKDF (reference sequence). This CDR3 comprises 15 residues. The V segment lost 10 bases and the J segment 8 bases; nucleotides outside the gene matches: 8. In DNA, the CDR3 is TGTGCCATCCTTTGGGGACTAGCGGGGGGGCATGAGCAGTTCTTC. Encoded protein: CAILWGLAGGHEQFF.

This clonotype was detected ten times or more. The V and J genes are TRBV7-6 and TRBJ2-1, with unresolved D. This CDR3 has 12 amino acids. Trimming cost V 0 bases and J 6 bases, with 3 bases left between them. Germline lookup yields CDR1 SGHVS and CDR2 FNYEAQ. The CDR3 coding sequence is TGTGCCAGCAGCTTAGCGGCCAATGAGCAGTTCTTC. Protein: CASSLAANEQFF.

This clonotype was counted between two and nine times. The rearrangement joins TRBV4-3 to TRBJ2-3; no clear D gene. Germline-derived CDR1 and CDR2 are LGHNA and YSLEER. The ends were cut back, 3 bases at V and 5 bases at J, with 15 bases in the middle. This CDR3 region has 15 residues. The CDR3 DNA reads as TGCGCCAGCAGCCAGGATACGTCAGAAGGAGATACGCAGTATTTT. Its protein is CASSQDTSEGDTQYF.

The genes are TRBV6-5 and TRBJ2-4, with TRBD1 matching 7 bases. V lost 5 bases to trimming and J lost 0 bases; unmatched junction nucleotides: 4. The CDR3 consists of 15 residues. Germline-derived CDR1 and CDR2 are MNHEY and SVGAGI. The CDR3, as DNA: TGTGCCAGCAGTGAACAGGGGATAGCCAAAAACATTCAGTACTTC. Its translation is CASSEQGIAKNIQYF.